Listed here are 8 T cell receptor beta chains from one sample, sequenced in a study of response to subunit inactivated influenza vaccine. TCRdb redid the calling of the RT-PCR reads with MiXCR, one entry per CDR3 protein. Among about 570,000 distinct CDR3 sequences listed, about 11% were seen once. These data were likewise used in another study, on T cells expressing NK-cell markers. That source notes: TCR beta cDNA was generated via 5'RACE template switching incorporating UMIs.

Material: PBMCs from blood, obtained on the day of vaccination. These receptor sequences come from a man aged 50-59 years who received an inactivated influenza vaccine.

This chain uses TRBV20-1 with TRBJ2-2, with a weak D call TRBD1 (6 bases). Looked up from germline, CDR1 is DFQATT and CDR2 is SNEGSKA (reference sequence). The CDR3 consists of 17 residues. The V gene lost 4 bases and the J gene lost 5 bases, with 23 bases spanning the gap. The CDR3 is CSANPGPKQQGTGELFF. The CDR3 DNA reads TGCAGTGCTAATCCGGGACCTAAACAGCAGGGGACCGGGGAGCTGTTTTTT.

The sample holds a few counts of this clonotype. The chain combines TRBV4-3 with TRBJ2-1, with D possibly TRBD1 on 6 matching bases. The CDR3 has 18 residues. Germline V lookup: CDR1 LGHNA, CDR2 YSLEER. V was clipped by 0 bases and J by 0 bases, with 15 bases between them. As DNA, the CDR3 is TGCGCCAGCAGCCAAGACATTGACAGGCCAAGCTCCTACAATGAGCAGTTCTTC. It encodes CASSQDIDRPSSYNEQFF.

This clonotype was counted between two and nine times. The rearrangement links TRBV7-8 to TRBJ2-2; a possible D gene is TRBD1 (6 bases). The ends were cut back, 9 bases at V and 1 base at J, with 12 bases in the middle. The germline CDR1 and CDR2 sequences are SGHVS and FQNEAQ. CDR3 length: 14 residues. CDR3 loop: CASHPTGNTGELFF. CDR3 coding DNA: TGTGCCAGTCACCCGACAGGGAACACCGGGGAGCTGTTTTTT.

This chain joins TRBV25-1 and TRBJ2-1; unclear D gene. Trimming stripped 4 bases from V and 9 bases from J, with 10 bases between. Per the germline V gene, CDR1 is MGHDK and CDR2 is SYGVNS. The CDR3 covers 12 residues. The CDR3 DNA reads TGTGCCAGCAGTGTTGGGATGATTGAGCAGTTCTTC. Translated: CASSVGMIEQFF. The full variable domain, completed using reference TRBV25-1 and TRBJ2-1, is EADIYQTPRYLVIGTGKKITLECSQTMGHDKMYWYQQDPGMELHLIHYSYGVNSTEKGDLSSESTVSRIRTEHFPLTLESARPSHTSQYLCASSVGMIEQFFGPGTRLTVL.

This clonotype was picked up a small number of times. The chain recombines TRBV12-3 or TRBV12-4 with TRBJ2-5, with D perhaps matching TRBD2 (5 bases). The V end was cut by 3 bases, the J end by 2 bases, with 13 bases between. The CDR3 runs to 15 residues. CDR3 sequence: CASSFSQRQQETQYF. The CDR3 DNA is TGTGCCAGCAGTTTCTCCCAGCGGCAACAAGAGACCCAGTACTTC.

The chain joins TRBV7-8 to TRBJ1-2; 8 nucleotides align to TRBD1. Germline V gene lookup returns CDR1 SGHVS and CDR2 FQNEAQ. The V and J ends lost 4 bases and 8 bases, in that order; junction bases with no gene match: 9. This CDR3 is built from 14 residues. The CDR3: CASSSLDRAEGYTF. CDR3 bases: TGTGCCAGCAGCTCCTTGGACAGGGCGGAGGGCTACACCTTC. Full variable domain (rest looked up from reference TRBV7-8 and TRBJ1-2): GAGVSQSPRYKVAKRGQDVALRCDPISGHVSLFWYQQALGQGPEFLTYFQNEAQLDKSGLPSDRFFAERPEGSVSTLKIQRTQQEDSAVYLCASSSLDRAEGYTFGSGTRLTVV.

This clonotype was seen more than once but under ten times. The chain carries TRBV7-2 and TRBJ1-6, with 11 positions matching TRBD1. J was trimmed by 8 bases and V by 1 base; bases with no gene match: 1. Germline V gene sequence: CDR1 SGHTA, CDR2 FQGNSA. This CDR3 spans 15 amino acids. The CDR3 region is CASSLVGQGDSPLHF. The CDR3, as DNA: TGTGCCAGCAGCTTAGTGGGACAGGGGGATTCACCCCTCCACTTT.

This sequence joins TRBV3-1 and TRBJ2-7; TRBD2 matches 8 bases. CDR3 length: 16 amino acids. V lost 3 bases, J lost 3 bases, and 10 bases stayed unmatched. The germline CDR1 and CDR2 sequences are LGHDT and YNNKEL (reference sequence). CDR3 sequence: CASSHGATSAIYEQYF. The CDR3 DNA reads TGTGCCAGCAGCCATGGGGCGACTAGCGCAATCTACGAGCAGTACTTC.